This T cell receptor beta chain was identified during a study of post-analysis software for immune sequencing data. The overall study: In terms of disease course, relapsing-remitting, secondary progressive and progressive-relapsing multiple sclerosis were included. Findings and caveats of the study: Normalized Chao1 diversity was significantly reduced in patients versus controls. With TRBV5-6, TRBV5-1 and TRBV20-1 included, about five TRBV segments were more frequent in patients than in controls. Same-batch samples co-clustered strongly by F measure.

This clonotype was counted only a few times. As yet, its antigen is unknown. The CDR3 length is 14 residues. The V and J ends lost 3 bases and 7 bases, in that order; junction bases with no gene match: 11. Germline V gene sequence: CDR1 SQVTM, CDR2 ANQGSEA. Tagging with unique molecular identifiers was a feature of the TCR beta cDNA libraries. TCRdb independently ran MiXCR on the PCR reads; one entry per CDR3 protein. This table holds about half a million distinct CDR3 sequences, approximately 46% found once. The TCR originated in a girl aged 5-17 years with multiple sclerosis. The sample consisted of blood. The gene calls are TRBV29-1 and TRBJ2-5; 7 nucleotides agree with TRBD2. This chain's CDR3 is CSVESGEGWGTQYF. CDR3 nucleotide sequence: TGCAGCGTTGAGTCCGGGGAGGGCTGGGGGACCCAGTACTTC.